This entry lists 29 T cell receptor beta chains sequenced from one sample in a study of T cell clonotyping in hematopoietic cell transplantation. The sample's time point: recipient sample about 28 days before transplant, after cytoreduction. Clones were sequenced by immunoSEQ multiplex PCR, and TCRdb holds only the in-frame ones, with some missing. The sample holds 25,000 to 30,000 clones, roughly 85% seen once. The source was peripheral blood mononuclear cells, collected before stem cell transplant. These receptors were collected from a man between 40 and 49 years old with acute myeloid leukemia. Some clones in this sample may be carry-over from other donors' samples.

The count of this clone is one. J is TRBJ2-7 and V is TRBV29-1, with a tentative D call TRBD2 (7 bases). V lost 5 bases and J lost 5, with 16 bases in between. This CDR3 comprises 13 residues. CDR1 is SQVTM, CDR2 ANQGSEA, per germline. CDR3 in DNA: TGCAGCGTTTTGGCGGGGGCGGAAAACGAGCAGTACTTC. This gives the protein CSVLAGAENEQYF.

This rearrangement joins TRBV7-8 to TRBJ1-1; no firm D call. The CDR3 runs 15 residues. The V end was cut by 1 base, the J end by 3 bases, with 12 bases between. CDR1 is SGHVS, CDR2 FQNEAQ, per germline. The CDR3 region has the DNA TGTGCCAGCAGCTTAGTGGCAGTTCAGGACACTGAAGCTTTCTTT. This translates into CASSLVAVQDTEAFF.

The CDR3, as DNA: TGCGCCAGCAGCCAAGGGGAGGCGGACACTGAAGCTTTCTTT. This encodes CASSQGEADTEAFF. V is TRBV4-1 and J is TRBJ1-1; the D is unclear. Trimming pared 1 base from V and 3 bases from J, leaving 9 bases between. The CDR3 spans 14 residues. Germline assignment: CDR1 MGHRA and CDR2 YSYEKL.

The chain is built from TRBV27 and TRBJ1-2; TRBD1 is a possible D gene (5 bases). Germline V gene data show CDR1 as MNHEY and CDR2 as SMNVEV (reference sequence). Trimming shortened V by 5 bases and J by 5 bases, and 12 bases separated the two germline ends. The CDR3 totals 13 residues. Written as DNA, the CDR3 is TGTGCCAGCAGTCGGCAGGGAAAATATGGCTACACCTTC. This translates into CASSRQGKYGYTF.

This CDR3 reads CASSEGTYSNQPQHF. Here the CDR3 DNA reads TGTGCCAGCAGTGAAGGGACTTATAGCAATCAGCCCCAGCATTTT. The chain combines TRBV25-1 with TRBJ1-5; D may be TRBD1 (5 bases). In germline, CDR1 is MGHDK, CDR2 SYGVNS. V shed 2 bases and J shed 0 bases, with 8 bases lying between them. The CDR3 extends over 15 amino acids.

The genes are TRBV11-3 and TRBJ2-7; TRBD2 matches at 11 bases. The junction had 3 bases not matched to a gene; V was cut back by 0 bases and J by 5 bases. CDR1 and CDR2 from the germline V gene are SGHNT and YENEEA. The CDR3 covers 15 residues. The CDR3 here is CASSLDTSGRHEQYF. The DNA of the CDR3 is TGTGCCAGCAGCTTAGATACTAGCGGGAGACACGAGCAGTACTTC.

J is TRBJ2-7 and V is TRBV7-2, with 9 bases identical to TRBD1. V trimming: 4 bases; J trimming: 3 bases; junction bases outside the gene matches: 4. The CDR3 has 14 amino acids. Per germline, CDR1 SGHTA and CDR2 FQGNSA. The CDR3 nucleotides read TGTGCCAGCAGCTCGGACAGGGGATTCTACGAGCAGTACTTC. It translates to CASSSDRGFYEQYF.

The chain uses TRBV6-5 and TRBJ2-2; TRBD2 agrees at 10 bases. CDR3 length equals 13 residues. Germline V CDR1 and CDR2: MNHEY, SVGAGI. The junction had 1 base not matched to a gene; V was cut back by 6 bases and J by 6 bases. CDR3 sequence (DNA): TGTGCCAGCAGAGGGACTAGCGCCGGGGAGCTGTTTTTT. This translates into CASRGTSAGELFF.

V is TRBV28 and J is TRBJ2-7; 9 bases agree with TRBD2. CDR1 MDHEN and CDR2 SYDVKM come from the germline V gene. V was pared by 6 bases and J by 0 bases, with 9 bases of the junction left unmatched. The CDR3 has 16 residues. CDR3 DNA: TGTGCCAGCAGCTTTAGGAGTAGCGGGGGCTCCTACGAGCAGTACTTC. Translation gives CASSFRSSGGSYEQYF.

The rearrangement joins TRBV2 to TRBJ1-1; D unclear. Germline V gives CDR1 SNHLY, CDR2 FYNNEI. The CDR3 is 14 residues long. The V end was cut by 4 bases, the J end by 1 base, with 10 bases between. The CDR3 spells CASSVITANTEAFF. CDR3 in DNA: TGTGCCAGCAGTGTTATAACAGCGAACACTGAAGCTTTCTTT.

The chain couples TRBV11-3 to TRBJ1-3, with TRBD1 matching 9 bases. This CDR3 comprises 16 residues. The V and J ends lost 5 bases and 2 bases, in that order; junction bases with no gene match: 7. CDR1 and CDR2 (germline): SGHNT, YENEEA. The CDR3 region is CASSIQTGGTGNTIYF. The DNA for the CDR3 is TGTGCCAGCAGCATCCAGACAGGGGGAACTGGAAACACCATATATTTT.

The chain recombines TRBV6-5 with TRBJ1-2, with 8 bases lining up with TRBD1. Germline V gene sequence: CDR1 MNHEY, CDR2 SVGAGI. J lost 3 bases, V lost 5 bases, and 8 bases had no gene match. There are 15 residues in the CDR3. For the CDR3, the DNA is TGTGCCAGCAGTCCTGGGACAGGAAGAGACTATGGCTACACCTTC. Residues: CASSPGTGRDYGYTF.

The chain uses TRBV7-6 and TRBJ2-2; D might be TRBD1 (5 bases). The CDR3 contains 14 residues. Germline V CDR1 and CDR2: SGHVS, FNYEAQ. Trimming took off 5 bases at V and 6 bases at J, with 13 bases between the two ends. CDR3 DNA sequence: TGTGCCAGCAGCCCGCCGACAGTCTCCGGGGAGCTGTTTTTT. Protein: CASSPPTVSGELFF.

The CDR3 spells CSAGQKGRQFF. The DNA of the CDR3 is TGCAGTGCTGGCCAGAAAGGACGGCAGTTCTTC. V usage is TRBV20-1 and J usage is TRBJ2-1; D call uncertain. CDR1 is DFQATT and CDR2 is SNEGSKA in the germline V gene (reference sequence). CDR3 length equals 11 residues. The V end lost 5 bases, the J end lost 12 bases, and 14 bases lay between the germline ends.

The rearrangement links TRBV30 to TRBJ2-1; D gene unclear. The CDR3 runs to 15 residues. Germline V lookup: CDR1 GTSNPN, CDR2 SVGIG (reference sequence). V shed 2 bases and J shed 6 bases, with 17 bases lying between them. The CDR3 loop reads CAWSRATTSLNEQFF. DNA for the CDR3: TGTGCCTGGAGTAGGGCCACAACTTCTCTCAATGAGCAGTTCTTC.

This clone was seen more than once but under ten times. The rearrangement uses TRBV6-1 and TRBJ2-7; tentatively, D is TRBD1 or TRBD2 (5 bases each). Trimming pared 10 bases from V and 1 base from J, leaving 14 bases between. The CDR3 has 13 residues. Germline values: CDR1 MNHNS, CDR2 SASEGT. The CDR3 nucleotides read TGTGCCACTAATGGGGACGGATCCTACGAGCAGTACTTC. Translating gives CATNGDGSYEQYF.

The rearrangement links TRBV4-1 to TRBJ1-5; D remains ambiguous. This CDR3 spans 13 amino acids. V was pared by 0 bases and J by 7 bases, with 7 bases between. Germline V gene data show CDR1 as MGHRA and CDR2 as YSYEKL. The DNA for the CDR3 is TGCGCCAGCAGCCAAGATCTTGGGCAGCCCCAGCATTTT. It codes for CASSQDLGQPQHF.

In nucleotides, the CDR3 is TGTGCCACCAGCAGTCAGATCAGCCAAGAGACCCAGTACTTC. Translated, it gives CATSSQISQETQYF. The rearrangement uses TRBV2 and TRBJ2-5; unclear D gene. The CDR3 is 14 amino acids. The germline V gene encodes CDR1 SNHLY and CDR2 FYNNEI. Trimming took off 10 bases at V and 1 base at J, with 16 bases between the two ends.

The chain joins TRBV7-2 to TRBJ1-2, with no clear D. CDR3 length: 11 residues. Trimming removed 5 bases from V and 1 base from J, with 2 bases in between. Germline CDR1 is SGHTA and CDR2 is FQGNSA. CDR3 DNA sequence: TGTGCCAGCAGCCGTAACTATGGCTACACCTTC. Residues: CASSRNYGYTF.

V usage is TRBV7-3 and J usage is TRBJ2-2; D is undetermined. Germline V gene sequence: CDR1 SGHTA, CDR2 FQGTGA. The CDR3 has 15 residues. The V and J ends lost 3 bases and 6 bases respectively, with 14 bases between them. The CDR3 bases are TGTGCCAGCAGCTTGGCAAAATCTGGGGCCGGGGAGCTGTTTTTT. It encodes CASSLAKSGAGELFF. Full variable domain (rest looked up from reference TRBV7-3 and TRBJ2-2): GAGVSQTPSNKVTEKGKYVELRCDPISGHTALYWYRQSLGQGPEFLIYFQGTGAADDSGLPNDRFFAVRPEGSVSTLKIQRTERGDSAVYLCASSLAKSGAGELFFGEGSRLTVL.

The gene calls are TRBV10-3 and TRBJ1-1; the match to TRBD1 covers 9 bases. There are 14 residues in the CDR3. Germline lookup yields CDR1 ENHRY and CDR2 SYGVKD. After removal of 10 bases from V and 6 bases from J, the junction contained 12 bases not matched to a gene. CDR3 coding DNA: TGTGCCACCAGGCCGGGACAGGGTACGGCTGAAGCTTTCTTT. It encodes CATRPGQGTAEAFF.

This clone was seen more than once but under ten times. V gene TRBV9 combines with J gene TRBJ1-1; weak D call: TRBD1 (6 bases). Trimming shortened V by 0 bases and J by 1 base, and 13 bases separated the two germline ends. CDR3 size: 16 residues. CDR1 is SGDLS and CDR2 is YYNGEE in the germline V gene. This chain's CDR3 is CASSVGPTGGNTEAFF. The CDR3 DNA reads as TGTGCCAGCAGCGTAGGCCCGACAGGTGGGAACACTGAAGCTTTCTTT.

This clone was detected only a few times. With a much larger clone just one base away, this may be a read error. This chain uses TRBV19 with TRBJ2-5, with D possibly TRBD2 on 6 matching bases. Germline V gene lookup returns CDR1 LNHDA and CDR2 SQIVND (reference sequence). V lost 5 bases to trimming and J lost 2 bases, with 9 bases between them. CDR3 length: 13 residues. CDR3 residues: CASSGDFQETQYF. As DNA, the CDR3 is TGTGCCAGTAGTGGGGACTTTCAAGAGACCCAGTACTTC.

Details on this clone: Compared with germline, one end of the junction differs, possibly owing to a read error. This chain links TRBV7-9 with TRBJ2-5; D is perhaps TRBD1 (7 bases). CDR1 is SEHNR, CDR2 FQNEAQ, per germline (reference sequence). CDR3 length: 13 residues. CDR3 DNA: TGTGCCAGCAGCCCTCAGGGCGGAGGGGGCCCCGACTTC. Translated, it gives CASSPQGGGGPDF.

The chain has TRBV11-2 and TRBJ2-2; the match to TRBD2 covers 11 bases. Looked up from germline, CDR1 is SGHAT and CDR2 is FQNNGV. The V segment lost 2 bases and the J segment 6 bases; nucleotides outside the gene matches: 2. CDR3 length: 15 residues. The CDR3 region is CASSLTSGGSGELFF. CDR3 bases: TGTGCCAGCAGCTTAACTAGCGGGGGTTCCGGGGAGCTGTTTTTT.

The gene calls are TRBV11-3 and TRBJ2-6; D remains ambiguous. Per the germline V gene, CDR1 is SGHNT and CDR2 is YENEEA. V dropped 5 bases and J dropped 4 bases, with 6 bases sitting between them. CDR3 size: 13 residues. The CDR3 nucleotides are TGTGCCAGCAGCAGGAAAGGGGCCAACGTCCTGACTTTC. It translates to CASSRKGANVLTF.

This rearrangement joins TRBV6-5 to TRBJ1-6; D is unclear. CDR1 is MNHEY and CDR2 is SVGAGI in the germline V gene. The ends were cut back, 2 bases at V and 1 base at J, with 9 bases in the middle. The CDR3 runs 16 residues. CDR3 bases: TGTGCCAGCAGTTACGGGCTGGGGTCCTATAATTCACCCCTCCACTTT. Protein product: CASSYGLGSYNSPLHF.

The chain has TRBV6-5 and TRBJ2-6; D is uncertain. With 2 bases removed from V and 2 bases from J, the gap between germline ends came to 7 bases. This CDR3 region has 15 residues. Germline V gives CDR1 MNHEY, CDR2 SVGAGI. For the CDR3, the DNA is TGTGCCAGCAGTTACCGCGTTACTGGGGCCAACGTCCTGACTTTC. Its protein product is CASSYRVTGANVLTF.

The rearrangement links TRBV6-1 to TRBJ1-5; 10 bases agree with TRBD1. The CDR3 runs 14 residues. CDR1 is MNHNS and CDR2 is SASEGT in the germline V gene. J gave up 8 bases and V 5 bases, and 6 bases lay outside the gene matches. The CDR3 bases are TGTGCCAGCAGTAGCGGGACAGGGGAGAAGCCCCAGCATTTT. Translated: CASSSGTGEKPQHF.